The 27 T cell receptor beta chains reported below all come from one sample, sequenced in a study of CD8 T cells in Susac syndrome. Random hexamers were used to reverse transcribe the RNA input (about 0.5 to 1 ug). Each CDR3 protein is one row after TCRdb ran MiXCR on the immunoSEQ multiplex PCR reads. Of under 95,000 distinct CDR3 sequences listed, approximately 95% are singletons. Material: CD8+ T cells from PBMCs. The receptors derive from a human donor with Susac syndrome.

This chain joins TRBV6-6 and TRBJ2-4; the D is unclear. Trimming stripped 6 bases from V and 0 bases from J, with 6 bases between. Germline assignment: CDR1 MNHNY and CDR2 SVGAGI (reference sequence). This CDR3 is 13 amino acids long. DNA for the CDR3: TGTGCCAGCAGCCCAGTAGCCAAAAACATTCAGTACTTC. Translating gives CASSPVAKNIQYF.

The V gene is TRBV6-5, the J gene TRBJ2-1, with D possibly matching TRBD2 (6 bases). Trimming cost V 6 bases and J 2 bases, with 11 bases left between them. The CDR3 consists of 14 residues. Germline V CDR1 and CDR2: MNHEY, SVGAGI. The CDR3 is CASRAGPPYNEQFF. Here the CDR3 DNA reads TGTGCCAGCAGGGCGGGACCTCCCTACAATGAGCAGTTCTTC.

The genes are TRBV15 and TRBJ2-7; D may correspond to TRBD1 or TRBD2 (5 bases each). The CDR3 contains 14 residues. Germline lookup yields CDR1 LNHNV and CDR2 YYDKDF (reference sequence). The V and J ends lost 0 bases and 5 bases respectively, with 11 bases between them. CDR3 DNA: TGTGCCACCAGCAGAGATAGTCTGGGGGACGAGCAGTACTTC. It yields the protein CATSRDSLGDEQYF.

This clonotype was observed a single time. V usage is TRBV29-1 and J usage is TRBJ2-3, with 11 bases identical to TRBD1. CDR3 size: 15 residues. Trimming at V came to 5 bases and at J to 9 bases, leaving 13 bases not matched to a gene. Per the germline V gene, CDR1 is SQVTM and CDR2 is ANQGSEA. The CDR3 loop reads CSVFGLGTGGLTQYF. DNA for the CDR3: TGCAGCGTTTTCGGTTTGGGGACAGGGGGTTTGACGCAGTATTTT.

V and J are TRBV25-1 and TRBJ2-5; no clear D gene. The CDR3 spans 16 residues. V was trimmed by 3 bases and J by 2 bases, leaving 16 bases between them. Looked up from germline, CDR1 is MGHDK and CDR2 is SYGVNS. Written as DNA, the CDR3 is TGTGCCAGCAGTGATAGTCGGCGGAGCCCGCAAGAGACCCAGTACTTC. It translates to CASSDSRRSPQETQYF.

The V call is TRBV7-2, the J call TRBJ2-2; D is unresolved. Germline CDR1 SGHTA, CDR2 FQGNSA. V shed 4 bases and J shed 6 bases, with 9 bases lying between them. The CDR3 consists of 13 residues. In DNA form, the CDR3 reads TGTGCCAGCAGCTCGGCTAGTTCCGGGGAGCTGTTTTTT. Encoded protein: CASSSASSGELFF.

This CDR3 reads CASSYSGQARYEQYF. CDR3 sequence (DNA): TGTGCCAGCAGTTACTCAGGGCAGGCCAGGTACGAGCAGTACTTC. This chain connects TRBV6-6 to TRBJ2-7; D is undetermined. Germline V CDR1 and CDR2: MNHNY, SVGAGI (reference sequence). This CDR3 is built from 15 residues. Deletions cut 0 bases from V and 4 bases from J, with 13 bases between.

This clonotype appeared a single time. The J gene is TRBJ1-4, the V gene TRBV15; a possible D gene is TRBD1 (5 bases). Germline CDR1 is LNHNV and CDR2 is YYDKDF (reference sequence). CDR3 length equals 14 residues. Trimming removed 5 bases at V and 6 bases at J, with 13 bases between. CDR3 protein: CATSGDLFDEKLFF. In nucleotides, the CDR3 is TGTGCCACCAGCGGGGACCTCTTCGATGAAAAACTGTTTTTT.

The V gene is TRBV6-5, the J gene TRBJ1-1; D is perhaps TRBD1 (5 bases). The CDR3 consists of 14 residues. Germline V gives CDR1 MNHEY, CDR2 SVGAGI. V gave up 0 bases and J gave up 4 bases, with 9 bases separating them. CDR3 residues: CASSYSGRFTEAFF. The CDR3 DNA reads as TGTGCCAGCAGTTACTCGGGACGGTTCACTGAAGCTTTCTTT.

The V call is TRBV20-1, the J call TRBJ2-5, with D possibly being TRBD2 (6 bases). Trimming cost V 6 bases and J 2 bases, with 19 bases left between them. Germline V gene lookup returns CDR1 DFQATT and CDR2 SNEGSKA (reference sequence). The CDR3 covers 15 residues. CDR3 protein: CSAPSYLRGQETQYF. CDR3 sequence (DNA): TGCAGTGCGCCCTCGTATCTTCGGGGGCAAGAGACCCAGTACTTC.

The CDR3 DNA is TGCAGTGCTAGCGACGGACCAAGAGAGAATCAGCCCCAGCATTTT. This gives the protein CSASDGPRENQPQHF. The chain has TRBV20-1 and TRBJ1-5; no clear D gene. CDR3 length equals 15 residues. CDR1 and CDR2 from the germline V gene are DFQATT and SNEGSKA (reference sequence). The germline V and J ends were trimmed by 3 bases and 4 bases, with 16 bases remaining between them.

The gene calls are TRBV20-1 and TRBJ1-2; D call uncertain. This CDR3 has 15 amino acids. Trimming pared 2 bases from V and 5 bases from J, leaving 18 bases between. CDR1 and CDR2 from the germline V gene are DFQATT and SNEGSKA (reference sequence). CDR3 sequence (DNA): TGCAGTGCTAGACGGCCATCCTCTACGATTTATGGCTACACCTTC. This gives the protein CSARRPSSTIYGYTF.

This clonotype is a singleton in its sample. The rearrangement links TRBV20-1 to TRBJ2-1, with no clear D. From germline, CDR1 is DFQATT and CDR2 SNEGSKA (reference sequence). Trimming removed 1 base at V and 8 bases at J, with 6 bases between. The CDR3 has 11 residues. The CDR3 sequence is CSARAGDEQFF. The CDR3 bases are TGCAGTGCTAGAGCCGGCGATGAGCAGTTCTTC.

The V gene is TRBV9, the J gene TRBJ2-1, with 10 bases identical to TRBD2. The length of the CDR3 is 15 residues. The V gene's germline CDR1 is SGDLS and CDR2 YYNGEE. V lost 3 bases and J lost 4; bases outside the gene matches: 4. Here the CDR3 DNA reads TGTGCCAGCAGCGAGAGCGGGAGGGCTTACAATGAGCAGTTCTTC. Translating it yields CASSESGRAYNEQFF.

The chain is built from TRBV6-5 and TRBJ2-7, with a tentative D call TRBD2 (5 bases). The CDR3 has 16 amino acids. Germline V gene data show CDR1 as MNHEY and CDR2 as SVGAGI. The V end lost 0 bases, the J end lost 2 bases, and 14 bases lay between the germline ends. CDR3 DNA: TGTGCCAGCAGTTACTCGACACAGACTATAGCCTACGAGCAGTACTTC. Protein: CASSYSTQTIAYEQYF.

The chain joins TRBV9 to TRBJ1-1; the D gene is possibly TRBD1 (6 bases). The V gene's germline CDR1 is SGDLS and CDR2 YYNGEE. The germline V and J ends were trimmed by 3 bases and 1 base, with 13 bases remaining between them. The CDR3 totals 15 residues. In DNA form, the CDR3 reads TGTGCCAGCAGCGCACAGGGTTTTACGAACACTGAAGCTTTCTTT. Encoded protein: CASSAQGFTNTEAFF.

V gene TRBV24-1 combines with J gene TRBJ2-2, with D perhaps TRBD1 (6 bases). Trimming shortened V by 12 bases and J by 6 bases, and 16 bases separated the two germline ends. CDR1 is KGHDR, CDR2 SFDVKD, per germline. CDR3 length equals 13 residues. CDR3 in amino acids: CASSDSFAGELFF. The CDR3, as DNA: TGTGCCTCTTCGGACAGTTTCGCCGGGGAGCTGTTTTTT.

By sample fraction, this clonotype is medium-sized (0.01 to 0.1%). The gene calls are TRBV7-8 and TRBJ2-5; 7 bases are a match to TRBD1. V lost 5 bases to trimming and J lost 5 bases; unmatched junction nucleotides: 2. This CDR3 has 12 residues. Germline V gene lookup returns CDR1 SGHVS and CDR2 FQNEAQ. CDR3 DNA sequence: TGTGCCAGCAGCACAGGGGTGGAGACCCAGTACTTC. Its translation is CASSTGVETQYF.

V is TRBV30 and J is TRBJ1-1; possible D gene TRBD1, 6 bases. The V gene lost 4 bases and the J gene lost 6 bases, with 21 bases spanning the gap. CDR3 length: 15 amino acids. Germline V CDR1 and CDR2: GTSNPN, SVGIG (reference sequence). CDR3 in DNA: TGTGCCTGGACCTCGGTGGGGGCCCCGGCGCCTGAAGCTTTCTTT. Translated, it gives CAWTSVGAPAPEAFF.

This chain links TRBV5-6 with TRBJ1-5; a possible D gene is TRBD1 (5 bases). The V and J ends lost 4 bases and 9 bases respectively, with 8 bases between them. The CDR3 length is 11 residues. Germline V gene data show CDR1 as SGHDT and CDR2 as YYEEEE. CDR3 region: CASSNGGPQHF. The CDR3 nucleotides read TGTGCCAGCAGCAATGGGGGGCCCCAGCATTTT.

The rearrangement joins TRBV7-3 to TRBJ2-2, with D maybe TRBD1 (7 bases). The CDR3 length is 14 residues. V was pared by 8 bases and J by 0 bases, with 10 bases between. Germline V lookup: CDR1 SGHTA, CDR2 FQGTGA. Here the CDR3 DNA reads TGTGCCAGCGGGGGGACAGCGAACACCGGGGAGCTGTTTTTT. Protein sequence: CASGGTANTGELFF. Combining the CDR3 with reference TRBV7-3 and TRBJ2-2 gives the whole variable domain GAGVSQTPSNKVTEKGKYVELRCDPISGHTALYWYRQSLGQGPEFLIYFQGTGAADDSGLPNDRFFAVRPEGSVSTLKIQRTERGDSAVYLCASGGTANTGELFFGEGSRLTVL.

This sequence joins TRBV4-1 and TRBJ2-7, with 9 bases that match TRBD2. V lost 4 bases and J lost 7; bases outside the gene matches: 5. The germline V gene encodes CDR1 MGHRA and CDR2 YSYEKL. This CDR3 comprises 13 residues. The DNA of the CDR3 is TGCGCCAGCAGCCGGGGACTAGCAGGGGAGCAGTACTTC. Its translation: CASSRGLAGEQYF.

CDR3 coding DNA: TGTGCCTGGAGTGTAACGTCTGGGGGGTCTTACGAGCAGTACTTC. It codes for CAWSVTSGGSYEQYF. V usage is TRBV30 and J usage is TRBJ2-7, with a weak D call TRBD2 (6 bases). The V and J ends lost 0 bases and 4 bases respectively, with 16 bases between them. The CDR3 has 15 residues. Germline CDR1 is GTSNPN and CDR2 is SVGIG (reference sequence).

This chain uses TRBV3-1 with TRBJ2-2; TRBD2 aligns across 10 bases. Trimming cost V 4 bases and J 1 base; bases outside gene matches: 9. This CDR3 contains 18 residues. Germline assignment: CDR1 LGHDT and CDR2 YNNKEL (reference sequence). The CDR3 DNA sequence: TGTGCCAGCAGCCGATTTAGCGGGAGGCTTGAGAACACCGGGGAGCTGTTTTTT. Its protein product is CASSRFSGRLENTGELFF.

The V gene is TRBV19, the J gene TRBJ2-4; D is ambiguous. Germline values: CDR1 LNHDA, CDR2 SQIVND (reference sequence). V lost 4 bases to trimming and J lost 7 bases, with 5 bases between them. The CDR3 loop spans 11 amino acids. The CDR3 bases are TGTGCCAGTAGTAGCCCTAACATTCAGTACTTC. This translates into CASSSPNIQYF.

The rearrangement links TRBV7-9 to TRBJ2-7; 8 bases agree with TRBD1. V dropped 5 bases and J dropped 6; count of bases not matched to a gene: 6. Germline loops: CDR1 SEHNR, CDR2 FQNEAQ (reference sequence). The CDR3 extends over 13 amino acids. The CDR3 DNA sequence: TGTGCCAGCAGCGCGGACAGGGCCCCCGAGCAGTACTTC. Its translation is CASSADRAPEQYF.

The chain combines TRBV14 with TRBJ2-1, with 7 bases fitting TRBD2. J lost 10 bases, V lost 4 bases, and 1 base had no gene match. Germline V lookup: CDR1 SGHDN, CDR2 FVKESK. The CDR3 is 11 residues long. The CDR3 DNA is TGTGCCAGCAGCCCGGGACTAGAGCAGTTCTTC. This sequence encodes CASSPGLEQFF.